A single sample gave rise to the 27 T cell receptor beta chains below, sequenced in a study of read filtering for tumor transcriptome and immune sequencing. The library was built from about 400 ng RNA with molecular barcoded adaptors for alpha/delta and beta/gamma chains. Each CDR3 protein is one row after TCRdb ran MiXCR on the reads. The top ten hold approximately 40% of the sample, which has fewer than 30,000 distinct CDR3 sequences, about 15% seen once. Sequencing input: a population of CD138-negative cells sorted from bone marrow. All receptors come from a donor at least 40 years old with multiple myeloma.

This clonotype came up many times. The chain couples TRBV20-1 to TRBJ2-5; tentative D call: TRBD1 (5 bases). Trimming pared 0 bases from V and 2 bases from J, leaving 10 bases between. The V gene's germline CDR1 is DFQATT and CDR2 SNEGSKA (reference sequence). This CDR3 is 14 amino acids long. This CDR3 is CSAREVGDQETQYF. The CDR3 DNA reads as TGCAGTGCTAGAGAGGTAGGGGATCAAGAGACCCAGTACTTC.

This clonotype has at least ten counts. The chain recombines TRBV7-9 with TRBJ2-1; no reliable D call. CDR1 and CDR2 (germline): SEHNR, FQNEAQ (reference sequence). The CDR3 is 12 residues long. V dropped 4 bases and J dropped 10 bases, with 11 bases sitting between them. Written as DNA, the CDR3 is TGTGCCAGCAGCTCCTCGGACGCCGAGCAGTTCTTC. Translated, it gives CASSSSDAEQFF.

This clonotype was detected ten times or more. The J gene is TRBJ1-3, the V gene TRBV7-9; weak D call: TRBD1 (5 bases). The CDR3 length is 15 residues. Germline CDR1 SEHNR, CDR2 FQNEAQ (reference sequence). Trimming removed 5 bases from V and 3 bases from J, with 14 bases in between. The CDR3 region has the DNA TGTGCCAGCAGCCTCCGGCAGGGCTATGGAAACACCATATATTTT. Its protein is CASSLRQGYGNTIYF.

The V gene is TRBV7-2, the J gene TRBJ2-5, with TRBD2 matching 7 bases. V shed 2 bases, J shed 2 bases, and the junction held 2 bases outside the gene matches. Looked up from germline, CDR1 is SGHTA and CDR2 is FQGNSA. This CDR3 has 14 residues. The CDR3 coding sequence is TGTGCCAGCAGCTTAACGGGACTACAAGAGACCCAGTACTTC. Translated: CASSLTGLQETQYF.

Regarding this clonotype: The conserved phenylalanine or tryptophan normally closing the CDR3 is absent here, so this likely arose from a read error. No DNA is shown, since the ends of the CDR3 on it are uncertain; the CDR3 is the one TCRdb lists. The chain couples TRBV10-3 to TRBJ2-1; TRBD2, as called in the table, went unchecked against the DNA. Germline CDR1 reads ENHRY; CDR2 reads SYGVKD. The CDR3 region is 12 residues in length, termini included. The CDR3 spells CAISEGLGYEFI.

This clonotype was recorded many times. This chain links TRBV6-6 with TRBJ2-1; TRBD2 matches at 12 bases. CDR3 length: 16 residues. With 0 bases clipped from V and 6 bases from J, the junction kept 3 bases outside the gene matches. Germline loops: CDR1 MNHNY, CDR2 SVGAGI (reference sequence). The CDR3 spells CASSYSLAGGSNEQFF. CDR3 DNA: TGTGCCAGCAGTTACTCACTAGCGGGAGGTTCCAATGAGCAGTTCTTC.

This clonotype was counted at least ten times. The gene calls are TRBV20-1 and TRBJ2-1; TRBD2 matches 12 bases. The CDR3 contains 14 residues. The V and J ends lost 6 bases and 9 bases, in that order; junction bases with no gene match: 9. In germline, CDR1 is DFQATT, CDR2 SNEGSKA (reference sequence). CDR3 protein: CSAARLAGVIEQFF. The CDR3 nucleotides read TGCAGTGCCGCCCGACTAGCGGGAGTGATTGAGCAGTTCTTC.

Concerning this clonotype itself: A far larger clone is only one base removed, so a read error is likely. The rearrangement uses TRBV11-2 and TRBJ2-1; maybe TRBD2 (6 bases). CDR3 size: 15 residues. CDR1 is SGHAT, CDR2 FQNNGV, per germline. Trimming took off 1 base at V and 5 bases at J, with 12 bases between the two ends. CDR3 sequence reads: CASSLGTTLNNEQFF. CDR3 nucleotide sequence: TGTGCCAGCAGCTTAGGGACTACCCTCAACAATGAGCAGTTCTTC.

As for this clonotype: This sequence may be a read error, since a much larger clone differs from it by one base. The rearrangement uses TRBV30 and TRBJ2-5; no clear D. Per germline, CDR1 GTSNPN and CDR2 SVGIG (reference sequence). Deletions cut 0 bases from V and 2 bases from J, with 7 bases between. The length of the CDR3 is 13 residues. The CDR3 coding sequence is TGTGCCTGGAGTGTGGGTCTTCAAGAGACCCAGTACTTC. Translating it yields CAWSVGLQETQYF.

There are many counts of this clonotype. This chain connects TRBV28 to TRBJ1-1, with D hard to call. The CDR3 is 14 residues long. Germline loops: CDR1 MDHEN, CDR2 SYDVKM. Trimming pared 3 bases from V and 3 bases from J, leaving 11 bases between. The CDR3 DNA follows: TGTGCCAGCAGTTTTGGAGGGTTTGACACTGAAGCTTTCTTT. Translated: CASSFGGFDTEAFF.

This clonotype was recorded at least ten times. The conserved phenylalanine or tryptophan normally closing the CDR3 is absent here, so this likely arose from a read error. The chain links TRBV10-1 to TRBJ1-6, with a weak D call TRBD1 (6 bases). Trimming took 6 bases from V and 7 from J, leaving 13 bases between them. The germline CDR1 and CDR2 sequences are WNHNN and SYGVQD (reference sequence). The CDR3 length is 14 residues. The CDR3 here is CASSQGQENSPLHV. CDR3 DNA sequence: TGCGCCAGCAGCCAGGGACAAGAAAATTCACCCCTCCACGTT.

This clonotype was seen at least ten times. The V call is TRBV20-1, the J call TRBJ2-2, with D unresolved. Trimming cost V 8 bases and J 7 bases, with 20 bases left between them. CDR3 length: 14 residues. In germline, CDR1 is DFQATT, CDR2 SNEGSKA (reference sequence). The CDR3 region has the DNA TGCAGTCCCTCGCTATTAGGGATGGGCGGGGAGCTGTTTTTT. It yields the protein CSPSLLGMGGELFF.

This clonotype has ten or more counts. J is TRBJ2-1 and V is TRBV3-1; 7 positions agree with TRBD2. This CDR3 spans 16 amino acids. Germline CDR1 and CDR2: LGHDT and YNNKEL (reference sequence). The V and J ends lost 3 bases and 1 base, in that order; junction bases with no gene match: 6. The CDR3: CASSQTFGGSYNEQFF. Written as DNA, the CDR3 is TGTGCCAGCAGCCAGACGTTCGGGGGGTCCTACAATGAGCAGTTCTTC.

Many counts were recorded for this clonotype. The V gene is TRBV5-1, the J gene TRBJ1-2; 10 bases match TRBD1. V gave up 4 bases and J gave up 5 bases; unmatched junction bases: 5. Germline V gives CDR1 SGHRS, CDR2 YFSETQ. CDR3 length equals 14 residues. CDR3 residues: CASSTRDRGYGYTF. The CDR3 region has the DNA TGCGCCAGCAGCACCCGGGACAGGGGTTATGGCTACACCTTC.

In its sample, this clonotype was seen many times. The J gene is TRBJ2-3, the V gene TRBV10-3; TRBD2 matches at 14 bases. Germline CDR1 ENHRY, CDR2 SYGVKD. The ends lost 6 bases at V and 5 bases at J; junction bases unmatched: 7. This CDR3 spans 16 amino acids. In DNA form, the CDR3 reads TGTGCCATCAGCTCGACTAGCGGGAGGGCCCAAGATACGCAGTATTTT. It specifies CAISSTSGRAQDTQYF.

This clonotype was seen ten or more times. The chain joins TRBV11-3 to TRBJ2-1; D unresolved. Trimming cost V 4 bases and J 1 base, with 8 bases left between them. The CDR3 sequence is 14 residues long. Germline CDR1 and CDR2: SGHNT and YENEEA. The CDR3 reads CASSSHGSYNEQFF. Written as DNA, the CDR3 is TGTGCCAGCAGCTCCCACGGGTCCTACAATGAGCAGTTCTTC.

This clonotype came up many times. The J gene is TRBJ1-5, the V gene TRBV3-1; no clear D gene. This CDR3 contains 13 residues. Germline V gene data show CDR1 as LGHDT and CDR2 as YNNKEL (reference sequence). V gave up 0 bases and J gave up 7 bases, with 7 bases separating them. The CDR3 coding sequence is TGTGCCAGCAGCCAAGATACTATCCAGCCCCAGCATTTT. Its protein product is CASSQDTIQPQHF.

This clonotype was counted ten times or more. The chain carries TRBV5-1 and TRBJ2-1; 8 bases align to TRBD1. Unmatched junction bases numbered 11, after V lost 4 bases and J lost 5 bases. Germline CDR1 and CDR2: SGHRS and YFSETQ. The CDR3 has 16 residues. The CDR3 nucleotides are TGCGCCAGCAGCCGTGAGACAGGGGACCTCCACAATGAGCAGTTCTTC. It translates to CASSRETGDLHNEQFF.

With regard to this clonotype: Given the absence of the conserved phenylalanine or tryptophan at the CDR3 end, a read error is likely. The chain uses TRBV20-1 and TRBJ1-5, with TRBD1 matching 8 bases. The CDR3 loop spans 14 amino acids. V shed 3 bases and J 11 bases; nucleotides not matched to a gene: 12. Germline CDR1 and CDR2: DFQATT and SNEGSKA (reference sequence). The CDR3 bases are TGCAGTGCTAGTGGAGGACAGGGTGTCTTGGCCCAGCATCTT. Protein product: CSASGGQGVLAQHL.

This clonotype came up many times. The chain has TRBV11-1 and TRBJ2-5; no clear D gene. V dropped 5 bases and J dropped 4 bases, with 8 bases sitting between them. The CDR3 sequence is 12 residues long. Germline CDR1 reads SGHAT; CDR2 reads FQDESV (reference sequence). This CDR3 is CASSREGETQYF. CDR3 DNA sequence: TGTGCCAGCAGCAGAGAAGGAGAGACCCAGTACTTC.

The table lists this clonotype with many counts. The V call is TRBV5-1, the J call TRBJ1-1; tentative D call: TRBD1 (5 bases). V was pared by 4 bases and J by 1 base, with 11 bases between. Germline V lookup: CDR1 SGHRS, CDR2 YFSETQ. This CDR3 is built from 14 residues. The CDR3 DNA is TGCGCCAGCAGCCTCGGGACCGGGAACACTGAAGCTTTCTTT. Its protein product is CASSLGTGNTEAFF. Supplemented by reference TRBV5-1 and TRBJ1-1, the full variable domain reads KAGVTQTPRYLIKTRGQQVTLSCSPISGHRSVSWYQQTPGQGLQFLFEYFSETQRNKGNFPGRFSGRQFSNSRSEMNVSTLELGDSALYLCASSLGTGNTEAFFGQGTRLTVV.

This clonotype was counted many times. The V call is TRBV2, the J call TRBJ2-5, with 12 bases matching TRBD2. The V gene's germline CDR1 is SNHLY and CDR2 FYNNEI. The CDR3 sequence is 15 residues long. J was trimmed by 4 bases and V by 6 bases; bases with no gene match: 6. Here the CDR3 reads CASRPRLAGAETQYF. Here the CDR3 DNA reads TGTGCCAGCAGACCCCGACTAGCGGGAGCAGAGACCCAGTACTTC.

About this clonotype itself: Mismatch with germline at one junction end may stem from a read error. This chain joins TRBV4-2 and TRBJ1-1; perhaps TRBD1 as D (6 bases). Germline CDR1 is LGHNA and CDR2 is YNFKEQ. The CDR3 length is 18 residues. CDR3 in DNA: TGTGCCAGCAGCCAAGTCTCGGGATGGGGGGGGCTGTCGGCTGAAACTTTCTTT. Amino acid sequence: CASSQVSGWGGLSAETFF.

This clonotype came up many times. One end of the junction is discordant with germline, which a read error may explain. The rearrangement joins TRBV7-7 to TRBJ2-3; TRBD2 aligns across 13 bases. Per germline, CDR1 SSHAT and CDR2 FNYEAQ (reference sequence). The CDR3 length is 16 residues. CDR3 DNA sequence: TGTGCTAGCAGCGCGGGACTAGCGGGGCCCTCAGATACGCAGTATTTT. Translating it yields CASSAGLAGPSDTQYF.

This clonotype was picked up many times. The CDR3 here is CASSGTRGDTQYF. The CDR3 nucleotides are TGTGCCAGCAGTGGGACACGGGGAGATACGCAGTATTTT. V gene TRBV6-1 combines with J gene TRBJ2-3; perhaps D is TRBD1 or TRBD2 (5 bases each). Per the germline V gene, CDR1 is MNHNS and CDR2 is SASEGT. This CDR3 spans 13 amino acids. V lost 4 bases, J lost 5 bases, and 10 bases lay in between.

This clonotype has at least ten counts. V gene TRBV4-2 combines with J gene TRBJ2-2, with 10 bases aligning to TRBD2. CDR1 is LGHNA, CDR2 YNFKEQ, per germline. The CDR3 consists of 17 residues. The V and J ends lost 1 base and 6 bases, in that order; junction bases with no gene match: 8. In nucleotides, the CDR3 is TGTGCCAGCAGCCAAGTCTTGAGCGGGGGGGGGTCCGGGGAGCTGTTTTTT. Protein sequence: CASSQVLSGGGSGELFF.

This clonotype appeared many times. The chain carries TRBV5-4 and TRBJ2-1; 9 bases align to TRBD2. Germline CDR1 reads SGHNT; CDR2 reads YYREEE (reference sequence). Trimming removed 2 bases from V and 10 bases from J; junction bases left unmatched: 10. The CDR3 loop spans 15 amino acids. The CDR3 nucleotides are TGTGCCAGCAGCTTCGCAGTTAGCGGGGGCCCGGAGCAGTTCTTC. Translating gives CASSFAVSGGPEQFF. Complete variable domain (other parts from reference TRBV5-4 and TRBJ2-1): ETGVTQSPTHLIKTRGQQVTLRCSSQSGHNTVSWYQQALGQGPQFIFQYYREEENGRGNFPPRFSGLQFPNYSSELNVNALELDDSALYLCASSFAVSGGPEQFFGPGTRLTVL.